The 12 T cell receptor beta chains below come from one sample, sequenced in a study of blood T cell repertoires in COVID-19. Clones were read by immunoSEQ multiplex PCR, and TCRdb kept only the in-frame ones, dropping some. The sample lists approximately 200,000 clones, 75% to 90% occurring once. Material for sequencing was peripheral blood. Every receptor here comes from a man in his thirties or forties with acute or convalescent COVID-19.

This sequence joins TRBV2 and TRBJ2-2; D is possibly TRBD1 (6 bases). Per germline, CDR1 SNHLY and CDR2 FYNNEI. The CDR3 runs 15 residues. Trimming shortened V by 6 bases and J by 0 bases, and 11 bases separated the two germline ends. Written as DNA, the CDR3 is TGTGCCAGCAGGTCCGGGACAACGAACACCGGGGAGCTGTTTTTT. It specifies CASRSGTTNTGELFF.

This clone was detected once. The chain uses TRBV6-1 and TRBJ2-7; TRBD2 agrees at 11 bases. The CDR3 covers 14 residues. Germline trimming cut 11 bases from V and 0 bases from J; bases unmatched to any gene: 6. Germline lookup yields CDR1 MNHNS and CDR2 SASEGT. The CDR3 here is CAAQLAGVSYEQYF. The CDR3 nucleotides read TGTGCCGCGCAACTAGCGGGGGTCTCCTACGAGCAGTACTTC.

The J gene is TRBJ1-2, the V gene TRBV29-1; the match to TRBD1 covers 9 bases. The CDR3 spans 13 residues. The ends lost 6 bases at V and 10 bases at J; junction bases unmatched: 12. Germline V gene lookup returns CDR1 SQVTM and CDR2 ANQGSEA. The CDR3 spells CSVEAGTGPVYTF. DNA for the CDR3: TGCAGCGTAGAGGCCGGGACAGGGCCCGTCTACACCTTC.

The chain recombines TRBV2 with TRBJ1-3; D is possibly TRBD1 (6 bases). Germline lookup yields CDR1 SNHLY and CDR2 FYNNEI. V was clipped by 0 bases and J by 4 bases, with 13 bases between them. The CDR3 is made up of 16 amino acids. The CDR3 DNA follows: TGTGCCAGCAGTGAAGCCGGGGGGCGTACAGGAAACACCATATATTTT. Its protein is CASSEAGGRTGNTIYF.

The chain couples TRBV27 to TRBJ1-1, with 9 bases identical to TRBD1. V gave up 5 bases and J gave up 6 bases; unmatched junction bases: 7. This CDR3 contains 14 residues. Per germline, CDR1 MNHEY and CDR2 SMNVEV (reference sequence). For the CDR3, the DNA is TGTGCCAGCAGTACAGACAGGGGGGGGGCTGAAGCTTTCTTT. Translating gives CASSTDRGGAEAFF.

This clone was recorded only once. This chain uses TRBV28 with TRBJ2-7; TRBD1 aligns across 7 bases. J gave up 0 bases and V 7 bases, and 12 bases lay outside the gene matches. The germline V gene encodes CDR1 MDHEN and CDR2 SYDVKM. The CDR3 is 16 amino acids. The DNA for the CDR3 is TGTGCCAGCAAAAGACCGGGACAGCGGTCCTCCTACGAGCAGTACTTC. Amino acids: CASKRPGQRSSYEQYF.

The CDR3 nucleotides read TGTGCCAGCAGCTTAGCCCTCAATCAGCCCCAGCATTTT. Protein product: CASSLALNQPQHF. The rearrangement uses TRBV11-2 and TRBJ1-5; no clear D gene. V lost 1 base, J lost 3 bases, and 4 bases lay in between. Germline lookup yields CDR1 SGHAT and CDR2 FQNNGV. The CDR3 totals 13 residues.

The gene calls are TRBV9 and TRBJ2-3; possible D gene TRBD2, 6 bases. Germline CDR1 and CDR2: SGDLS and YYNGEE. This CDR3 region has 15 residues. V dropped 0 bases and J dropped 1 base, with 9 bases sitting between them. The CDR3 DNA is TGTGCCAGCAGCGTAGGGTCTAGCGGCACAGATACGCAGTATTTT. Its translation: CASSVGSSGTDTQYF.

CDR3 amino acids: CASSSSRRETQYF. DNA of the CDR3: TGTGCCAGCAGTTCCTCCAGGAGGGAGACCCAGTACTTC. This chain uses TRBV28 with TRBJ2-5; a weak D match, TRBD2 (5 bases). This CDR3 is 13 amino acids long. Germline lookup yields CDR1 MDHEN and CDR2 SYDVKM. The V gene lost 4 bases and the J gene lost 5 bases, with 11 bases spanning the gap. Filled out from reference TRBV28 and TRBJ2-5, the complete variable domain reads DVKVTQSSRYLVKRTGEKVFLECVQDMDHENMFWYRQDPGLGLRLIYFSYDVKMKEKGDIPEGYSVSREKKERFSLILESASTNQTSMYLCASSSSRRETQYFGPGTRLLVL.

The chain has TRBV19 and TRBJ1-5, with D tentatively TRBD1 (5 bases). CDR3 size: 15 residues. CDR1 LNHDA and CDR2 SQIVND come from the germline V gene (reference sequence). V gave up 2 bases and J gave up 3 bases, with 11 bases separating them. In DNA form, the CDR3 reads TGTGCCAGTAGTATAACGGGGGTAACCAATCAGCCCCAGCATTTT. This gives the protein CASSITGVTNQPQHF.

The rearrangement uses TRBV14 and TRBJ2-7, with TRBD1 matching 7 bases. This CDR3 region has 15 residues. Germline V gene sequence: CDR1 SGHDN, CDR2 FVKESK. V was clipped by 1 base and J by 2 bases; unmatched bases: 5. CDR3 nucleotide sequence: TGTGCCAGCAGCCAAGTGTGGCAGGGGGCCTACGAGCAGTACTTC. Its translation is CASSQVWQGAYEQYF.

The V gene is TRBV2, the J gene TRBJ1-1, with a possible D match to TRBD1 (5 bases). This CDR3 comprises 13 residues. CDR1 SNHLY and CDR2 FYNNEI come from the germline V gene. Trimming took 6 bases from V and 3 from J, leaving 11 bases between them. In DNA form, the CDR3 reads TGTGCCAGCAGGGTTCAGGGCTACACTGAAGCTTTCTTT. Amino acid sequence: CASRVQGYTEAFF.